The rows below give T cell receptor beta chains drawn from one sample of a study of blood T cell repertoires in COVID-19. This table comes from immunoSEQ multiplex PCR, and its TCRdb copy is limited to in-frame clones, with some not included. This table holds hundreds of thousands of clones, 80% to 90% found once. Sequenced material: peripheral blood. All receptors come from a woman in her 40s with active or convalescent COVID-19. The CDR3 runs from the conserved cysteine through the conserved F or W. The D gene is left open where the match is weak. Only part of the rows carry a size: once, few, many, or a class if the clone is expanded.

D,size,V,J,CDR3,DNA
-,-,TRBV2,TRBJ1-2,CASSDGSGGLNGYTF,TGTGCCAGCAGTGATGGATCGGGGGGGCTTAATGGCTACACCTTC
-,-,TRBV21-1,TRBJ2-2,CASSGQGSGELFF,TGTGCCAGCAGCGGACAGGGGTCCGGGGAGCTGTTTTTT
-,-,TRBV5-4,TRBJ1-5,CASSLYEQPQHF,TGTGCCAGCAGCTTGTATGAGCAGCCCCAGCATTTT
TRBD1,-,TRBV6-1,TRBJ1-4,CASSGTGGVAQEKLFF,TGTGCCAGCAGTGGGACAGGGGGCGTAGCCCAGGAAAAACTGTTTTTT
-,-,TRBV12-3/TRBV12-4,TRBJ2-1,CASSPGTSTEQFF,TGTGCCAGCAGCCCCGGAACTAGTACTGAGCAGTTCTTC
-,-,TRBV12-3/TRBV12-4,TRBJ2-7,CASSSVGEQYF,TGTGCCAGCAGCTCCGTCGGGGAGCAGTACTTC
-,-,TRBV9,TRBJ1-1,CASSTHRDTEAFF,TGTGCCAGCAGCACGCACAGGGACACTGAAGCTTTCTTT
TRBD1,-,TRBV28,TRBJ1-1,CASRTGHGWGTEAFF,TGTGCCAGCAGGACAGGGCATGGATGGGGGACTGAAGCTTTCTTT
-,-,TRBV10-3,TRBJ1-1,CATKDTTNTEAFF,TGTGCCACCAAGGACACTACGAACACTGAAGCTTTCTTT
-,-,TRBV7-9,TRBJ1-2,CASSLDPGAYGYTF,TGTGCCAGCAGCTTAGATCCAGGGGCCTATGGCTACACCTTC
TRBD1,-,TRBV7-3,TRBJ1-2,CASSSFGGQGFGYTF,TGTGCCAGCAGCTCTTTTGGGGGACAGGGATTTGGCTACACCTTC
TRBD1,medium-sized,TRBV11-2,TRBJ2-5,CASSLDLGTEETQYF,TGTGCCAGCAGCTTAGATTTAGGGACAGAAGAGACCCAGTACTTC
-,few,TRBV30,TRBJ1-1,CALAESMNTEAFF,TGTGCCCTGGCGGAGAGCATGAACACTGAAGCTTTCTTT
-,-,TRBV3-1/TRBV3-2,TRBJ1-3,CASSQGGGGSAGNTIYF,TGTGCCAGCAGCCAAGGGGGAGGGGGTTCGGCTGGAAACACCATATATTTT
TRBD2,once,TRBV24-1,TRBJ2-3,CATSEKYGTSGTDTQYF,TGTGCCACCAGTGAAAAATACGGGACTAGCGGCACAGATACGCAGTATTTT
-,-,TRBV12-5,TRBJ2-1,CASGLAPYNEQFF,TGTGCTAGTGGTTTAGCCCCCTACAATGAGCAGTTCTTC
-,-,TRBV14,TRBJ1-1,CASSPSKSGDTEAFF,TGTGCCAGCAGCCCAAGCAAGAGCGGGGACACTGAAGCTTTCTTT
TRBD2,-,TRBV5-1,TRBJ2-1,CASSPGLATNEQFF,TGCGCCAGCAGCCCGGGACTAGCGACCAATGAGCAGTTCTTC
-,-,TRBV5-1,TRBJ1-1,CASNRQSNTEAFF,TGCGCCAGCAACCGACAGTCGAACACTGAAGCTTTCTTT
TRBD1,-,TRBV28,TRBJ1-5,CASRVGTGWIVNQPQHF,TGTGCCAGCAGGGTAGGGACAGGGTGGATAGTAAATCAGCCCCAGCATTTT
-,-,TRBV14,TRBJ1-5,CASSQGHSNQPQHF,TGTGCCAGCAGCCAAGGTCATAGCAATCAGCCCCAGCATTTT
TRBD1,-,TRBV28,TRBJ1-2,CASSITGAGGYTF,TGTGCCAGCAGTATAACAGGGGCGGGTGGCTACACCTTC
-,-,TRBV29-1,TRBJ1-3,CSVDKGLQGNTIYF,TGCAGCGTTGATAAGGGGTTGCAAGGAAACACCATATATTTT
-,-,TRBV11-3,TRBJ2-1,CASSLEGLEQFF,TGTGCCAGCAGCTTAGAGGGCCTGGAGCAGTTCTTC
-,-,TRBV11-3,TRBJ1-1,CASSLGSGDVEAFF,TGTGCCAGCAGCTTAGGAAGCGGGGACGTTGAAGCTTTCTTT
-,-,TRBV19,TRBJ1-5,CASSSPGHNNQPQHF,TGTGCCAGTAGTAGCCCGGGACATAACAATCAGCCCCAGCATTTT
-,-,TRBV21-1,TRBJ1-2,CASSKQIHGYTF,TGTGCCAGCAGCAAACAGATCCATGGCTACACCTTC
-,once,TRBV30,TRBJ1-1,CAWRASPAGTEAFF,TGTGCCTGGAGGGCATCCCCAGCGGGCACTGAAGCTTTCTTT
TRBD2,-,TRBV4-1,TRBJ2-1,CASSPSGSWNEQFF,TGCGCCAGCAGCCCTAGCGGGAGTTGGAATGAGCAGTTCTTC
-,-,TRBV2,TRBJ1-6,CASSEGSVLHNSPLHF,TGTGCCAGCAGTGAAGGGTCGGTACTTCATAATTCACCCCTCCACTTT
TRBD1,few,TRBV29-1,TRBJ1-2,CSVERQGREGYTF,TGCAGCGTTGAAAGACAGGGACGGGAGGGCTACACCTTC
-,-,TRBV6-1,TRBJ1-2,CASSEGAYGYTF,TGTGCCAGCAGTGAGGGAGCCTATGGCTACACCTTC
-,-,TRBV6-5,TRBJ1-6,CASRDSAFNSPLHF,TGTGCCAGCAGGGACAGTGCTTTTAATTCACCCCTCCACTTT
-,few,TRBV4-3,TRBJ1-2,CASSQDHVGGSYGYTF,TGCGCCAGCAGCCAAGATCATGTGGGGGGGTCCTATGGCTACACCTTC
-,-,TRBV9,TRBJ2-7,CASSVDNSYEQYF,TGTGCCAGCAGCGTAGACAACTCCTACGAGCAGTACTTC
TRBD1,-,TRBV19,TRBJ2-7,CASSVQTGDGQYF,TGTGCCAGTAGTGTCCAGACAGGGGATGGGCAGTACTTC
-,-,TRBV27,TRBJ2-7,CASSLRPREQYF,TGTGCCAGCAGTTTACGTCCGCGGGAGCAGTACTTC
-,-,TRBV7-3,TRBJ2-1,CASSLFLSSRLNEQFF,TGTGCCAGCAGCTTGTTCCTGTCTAGTAGACTCAATGAGCAGTTCTTC
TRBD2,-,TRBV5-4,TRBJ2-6,CASSGGLAGLSGANVLTF,TGTGCCAGCAGCGGGGGACTAGCGGGGCTCTCTGGGGCCAACGTCCTGACTTTC
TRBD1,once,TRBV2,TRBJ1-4,CASRQGAEEKLFF,TGTGCCAGCAGGCAGGGGGCGGAGGAAAAACTGTTTTTT
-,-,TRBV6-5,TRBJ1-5,CASMTDGRSNQPQHF,TGTGCCAGCATGACTGACGGCCGGAGCAATCAGCCCCAGCATTTT
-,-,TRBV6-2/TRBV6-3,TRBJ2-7,CASSPGISNYEQYF,TGTGCCAGCAGCCCCGGGATTTCTAACTACGAGCAGTACTTC
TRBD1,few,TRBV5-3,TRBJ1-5,CARSLDSGGGNQPQHF,TGTGCCAGAAGCTTGGACTCAGGGGGCGGCAATCAGCCCCAGCATTTT
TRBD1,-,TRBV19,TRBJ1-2,CASSTTGQGRGYTF,TGTGCCAGTAGTACGACGGGACAGGGACGTGGCTACACCTTC
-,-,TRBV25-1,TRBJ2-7,CASSDKGENEQYF,TGTGCCAGCAGTGACAAGGGGGAAAACGAGCAGTACTTC
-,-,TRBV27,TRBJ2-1,CASSRVGGRAYNEQFF,TGTGCCAGCAGTCGAGTAGGGGGGAGGGCCTATAATGAGCAGTTCTTC